The clone carrying this T cell receptor beta chain has only a few counts. This sample is drawn from a study of patients and donors after allogeneic stem cell transplantation. CDR1 and CDR2 from the germline V gene are SQVTM and ANQGSEA. The CDR3 loop spans 10 amino acids. V was cut by 4 bases and J by 10 bases, with 8 bases left in between. TCRdb ran MiXCR on the RT-PCR reads and lists one entry per CDR3 protein. The sample lists around 200,000 distinct CDR3 sequences, less than 50% occurring once. The sample taken for sequencing was blood, either unsorted or a sorted T cell fraction (not recorded which). The receptor comes from a human donor who was either an allogeneic HSCT recipient or a stem cell or donor lymphocyte infusion donor (not recorded which). It is not recorded whose cells these are; they may come from a transplant donor. V usage is TRBV29-1 and J usage is TRBJ1-3; D remains ambiguous. The CDR3 sequence is CSVVDGTIYF. CDR3 nucleotide sequence: TGCAGCGTTGTGGACGGGACCATATATTTT.